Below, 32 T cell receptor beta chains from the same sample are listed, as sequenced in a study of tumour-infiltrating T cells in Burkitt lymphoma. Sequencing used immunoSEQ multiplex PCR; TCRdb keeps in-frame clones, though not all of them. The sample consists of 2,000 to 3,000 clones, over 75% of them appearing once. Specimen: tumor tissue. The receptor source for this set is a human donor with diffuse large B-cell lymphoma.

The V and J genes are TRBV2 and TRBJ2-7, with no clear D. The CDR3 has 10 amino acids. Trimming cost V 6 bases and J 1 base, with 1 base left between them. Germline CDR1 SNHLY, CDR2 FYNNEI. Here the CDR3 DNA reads TGTGCCAGCAGGTCCTACGAGCAGTACTTC. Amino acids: CASRSYEQYF.

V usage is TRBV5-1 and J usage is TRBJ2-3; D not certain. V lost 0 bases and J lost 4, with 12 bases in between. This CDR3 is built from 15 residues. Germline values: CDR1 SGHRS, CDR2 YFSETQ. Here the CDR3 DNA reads TGCGCCAGCAGCTTGGACCCCTCGCGAGCAGATACGCAGTATTTT. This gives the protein CASSLDPSRADTQYF. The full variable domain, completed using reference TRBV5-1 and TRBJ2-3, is KAGVTQTPRYLIKTRGQQVTLSCSPISGHRSVSWYQQTPGQGLQFLFEYFSETQRNKGNFPGRFSGRQFSNSRSEMNVSTLELGDSALYLCASSLDPSRADTQYFGPGTRLTVL.

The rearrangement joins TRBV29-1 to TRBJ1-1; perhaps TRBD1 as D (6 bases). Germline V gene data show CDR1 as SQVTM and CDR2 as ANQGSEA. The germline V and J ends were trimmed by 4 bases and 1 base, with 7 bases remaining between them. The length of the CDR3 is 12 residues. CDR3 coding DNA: TGCAGCGTTGGGGGGCAGAACACTGAAGCTTTCTTT. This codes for CSVGGQNTEAFF.

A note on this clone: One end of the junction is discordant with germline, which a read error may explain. The CDR3 protein is CASSVEWLQETQYF. The CDR3 bases are TGTGCCAGCAGCGTAGAGTGGCTACAAGAAACCCAGTACTTC. V usage is TRBV9 and J usage is TRBJ2-5, with unresolved D. Germline loops: CDR1 SGDLS, CDR2 YYNGEE. The CDR3 is 14 residues long.

The CDR3 sequence is CASSLVVSLQETQYF. In DNA form, the CDR3 reads TGTGCCAGCAGCTTAGTGGTCAGCCTCCAAGAGACCCAGTACTTC. The J gene is TRBJ2-5, the V gene TRBV7-2; D remains unclear. V was trimmed by 1 base and J by 1 base, leaving 10 bases between them. The germline V gene has CDR1 SGHTA and CDR2 FQGNSA. The length of the CDR3 is 15 residues.

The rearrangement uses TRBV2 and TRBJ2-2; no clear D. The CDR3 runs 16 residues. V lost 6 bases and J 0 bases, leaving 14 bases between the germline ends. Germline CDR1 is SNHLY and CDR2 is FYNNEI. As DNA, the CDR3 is TGTGCCAGCAGAGCCGGACGGAATGCGAACACCGGGGAGCTGTTTTTT. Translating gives CASRAGRNANTGELFF.

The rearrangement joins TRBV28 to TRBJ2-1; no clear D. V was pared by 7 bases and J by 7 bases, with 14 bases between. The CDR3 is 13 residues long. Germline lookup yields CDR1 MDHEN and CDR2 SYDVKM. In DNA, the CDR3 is TGTGCCAGCACCCACCCGACGCGGAATGAGCAGTTCTTC. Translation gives CASTHPTRNEQFF.

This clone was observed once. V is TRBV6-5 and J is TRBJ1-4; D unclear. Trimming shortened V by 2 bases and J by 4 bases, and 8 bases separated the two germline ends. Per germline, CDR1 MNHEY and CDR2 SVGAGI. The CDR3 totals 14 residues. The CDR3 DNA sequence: TGTGCCAGCAGTTACGAGCCTTTTAATGAAAAACTGTTTTTT. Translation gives CASSYEPFNEKLFF.

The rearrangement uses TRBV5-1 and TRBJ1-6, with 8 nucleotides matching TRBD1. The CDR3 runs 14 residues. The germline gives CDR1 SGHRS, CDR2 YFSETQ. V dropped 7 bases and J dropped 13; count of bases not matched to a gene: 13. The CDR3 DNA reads TGCGCCAGCGCGTCCGGGACAGGTGGGGTCCCCCTCCACTTT. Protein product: CASASGTGGVPLHF.

The CDR3 DNA is TGTGCCATCAGTGAGTCAATCGGTGGGGGACTAACCCTCCACTTT. Amino acid sequence: CAISESIGGGLTLHF. V usage is TRBV10-3 and J usage is TRBJ1-6; a weak D match, TRBD1 (5 bases). The CDR3 runs to 15 residues. Germline CDR1 ENHRY, CDR2 SYGVKD. V was trimmed by 0 bases and J by 14 bases, leaving 17 bases between them.

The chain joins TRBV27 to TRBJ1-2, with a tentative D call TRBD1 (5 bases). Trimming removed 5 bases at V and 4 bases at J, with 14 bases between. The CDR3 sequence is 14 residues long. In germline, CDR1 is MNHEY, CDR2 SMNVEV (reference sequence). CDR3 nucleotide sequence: TGTGCCAGCAGTGCCGGGACGGATTTCTATGGCTACACCTTC. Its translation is CASSAGTDFYGYTF.

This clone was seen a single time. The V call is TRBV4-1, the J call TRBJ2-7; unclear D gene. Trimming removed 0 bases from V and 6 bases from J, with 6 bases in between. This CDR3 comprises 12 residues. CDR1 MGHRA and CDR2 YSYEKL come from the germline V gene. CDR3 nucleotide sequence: TGCGCCAGCAGCCAAGATAGAGCCGAGCAGTACTTC. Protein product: CASSQDRAEQYF.

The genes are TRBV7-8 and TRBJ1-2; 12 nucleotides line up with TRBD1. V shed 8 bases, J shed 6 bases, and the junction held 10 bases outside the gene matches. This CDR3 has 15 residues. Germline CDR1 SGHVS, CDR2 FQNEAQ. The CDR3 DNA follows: TGTGCCAGCGATGCCGGGACAGGGGGCGAGAATGGCTACACCTTC. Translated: CASDAGTGGENGYTF.

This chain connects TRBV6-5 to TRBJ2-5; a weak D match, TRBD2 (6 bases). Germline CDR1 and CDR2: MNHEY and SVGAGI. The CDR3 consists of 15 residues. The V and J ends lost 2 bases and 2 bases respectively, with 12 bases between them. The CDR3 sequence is CASSYTGAGQETQYF. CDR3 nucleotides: TGTGCCAGCAGTTACACAGGCGCGGGACAAGAGACCCAGTACTTC.

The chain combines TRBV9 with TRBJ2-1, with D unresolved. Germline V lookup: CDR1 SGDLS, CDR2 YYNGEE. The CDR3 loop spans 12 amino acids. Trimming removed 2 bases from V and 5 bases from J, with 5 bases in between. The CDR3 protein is CASSVLDNEQFF. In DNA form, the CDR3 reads TGTGCCAGCAGCGTCCTAGACAATGAGCAGTTCTTC.

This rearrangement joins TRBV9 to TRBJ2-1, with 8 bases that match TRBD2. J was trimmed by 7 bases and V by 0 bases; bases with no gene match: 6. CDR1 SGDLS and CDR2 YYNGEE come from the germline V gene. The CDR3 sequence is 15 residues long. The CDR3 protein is CASSVGGRPWNEQFF. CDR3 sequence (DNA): TGTGCCAGCAGCGTAGGCGGGAGGCCGTGGAATGAGCAGTTCTTC.

CDR3 protein: CASSLGELGYEQYF. The CDR3 coding sequence is TGTGCCAGCAGCTTAGGGGAGTTAGGCTACGAGCAGTACTTC. This chain uses TRBV7-9 with TRBJ2-7; D perhaps matches TRBD2 (5 bases). CDR1 is SEHNR and CDR2 is FQNEAQ in the germline V gene (reference sequence). This CDR3 has 14 residues. V lost 1 base and J lost 3, with 10 bases in between. Using reference TRBV7-9 and TRBJ2-7 for the parts outside the CDR3, the full variable domain is DTGVSQNPRHKITKRGQNVTFRCDPISEHNRLYWYRQTLGQGPEFLTYFQNEAQLEKSRLLSDRFSAERPKGSFSTLEIQRTEQGDSAMYLCASSLGELGYEQYFGPGTRLTVT.

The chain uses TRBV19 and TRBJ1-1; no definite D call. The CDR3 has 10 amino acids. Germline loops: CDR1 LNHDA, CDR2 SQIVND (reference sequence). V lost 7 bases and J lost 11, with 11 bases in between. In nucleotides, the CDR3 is TGTGCCAGTATCTTGTCGGAGGCTTTCTTT. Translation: CASILSEAFF.

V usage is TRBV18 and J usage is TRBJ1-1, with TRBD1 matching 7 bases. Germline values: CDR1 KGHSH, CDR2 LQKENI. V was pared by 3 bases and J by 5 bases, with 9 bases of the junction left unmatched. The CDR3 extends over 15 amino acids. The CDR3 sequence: CASSPRQGGWTEAFF. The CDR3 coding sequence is TGTGCCAGCTCACCTAGACAGGGAGGGTGGACTGAAGCTTTCTTT.

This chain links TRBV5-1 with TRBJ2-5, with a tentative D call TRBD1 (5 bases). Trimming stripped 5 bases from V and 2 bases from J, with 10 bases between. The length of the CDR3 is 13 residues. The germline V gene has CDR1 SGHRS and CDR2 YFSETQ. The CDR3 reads CASRRQPQETQYF. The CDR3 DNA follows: TGCGCCAGCAGGCGACAGCCACAAGAGACCCAGTACTTC.

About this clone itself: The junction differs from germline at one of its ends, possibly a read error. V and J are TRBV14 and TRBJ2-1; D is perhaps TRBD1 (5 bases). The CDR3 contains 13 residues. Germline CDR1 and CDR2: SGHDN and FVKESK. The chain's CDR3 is CASSPGLDNEQFF. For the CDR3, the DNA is TGTGCCAGCAGCCCGGGCCTGGACAATGAACAGTTCTTC.

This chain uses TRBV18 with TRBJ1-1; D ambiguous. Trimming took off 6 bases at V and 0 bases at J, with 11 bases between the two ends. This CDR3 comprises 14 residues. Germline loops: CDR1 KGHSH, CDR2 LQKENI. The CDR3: CASSHGRMNTEAFF. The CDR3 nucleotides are TGTGCCAGCTCCCACGGAAGGATGAACACTGAAGCTTTCTTT.

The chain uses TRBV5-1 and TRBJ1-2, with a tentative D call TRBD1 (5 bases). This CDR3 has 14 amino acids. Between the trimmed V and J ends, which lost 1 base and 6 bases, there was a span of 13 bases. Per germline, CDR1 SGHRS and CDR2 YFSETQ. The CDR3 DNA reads TGCGCCAGCAGCTTGCAGGGTTTTGGCGATGGCTACACCTTC. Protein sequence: CASSLQGFGDGYTF.

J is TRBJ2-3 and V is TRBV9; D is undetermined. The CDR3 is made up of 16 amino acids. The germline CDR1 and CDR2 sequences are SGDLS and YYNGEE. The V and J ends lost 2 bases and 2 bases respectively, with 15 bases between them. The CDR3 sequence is CASSVGSPLVTDTQYF. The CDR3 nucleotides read TGTGCCAGCAGCGTTGGTAGTCCTCTCGTCACAGATACGCAGTATTTT.

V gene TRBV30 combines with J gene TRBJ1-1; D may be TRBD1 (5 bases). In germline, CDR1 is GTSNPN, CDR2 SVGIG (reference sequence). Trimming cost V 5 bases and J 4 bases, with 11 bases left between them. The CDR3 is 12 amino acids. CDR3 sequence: CAWGTPGTEAFF. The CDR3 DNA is TGTGCCTGGGGGACCCCTGGCACTGAAGCTTTCTTT. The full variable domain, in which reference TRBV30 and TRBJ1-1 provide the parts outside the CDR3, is SQTIHQWPATLVQPVGSPLSLECTVEGTSNPNLYWYRQAAGRGLQLLFYSVGIGQISSEVPQNLSASRPQDRQFILSSKKLLLSDSGFYLCAWGTPGTEAFFGQGTRLTVV.

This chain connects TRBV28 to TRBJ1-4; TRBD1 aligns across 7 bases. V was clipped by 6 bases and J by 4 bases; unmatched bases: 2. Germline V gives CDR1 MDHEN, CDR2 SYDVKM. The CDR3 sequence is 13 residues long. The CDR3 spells CASRRDSNEKLFF. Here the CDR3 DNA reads TGTGCCAGCAGGCGGGACAGTAATGAAAAACTGTTTTTT.

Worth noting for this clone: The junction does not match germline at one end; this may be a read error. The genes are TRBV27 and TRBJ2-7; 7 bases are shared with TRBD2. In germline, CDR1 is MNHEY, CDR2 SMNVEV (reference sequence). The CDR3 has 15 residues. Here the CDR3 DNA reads TGTGCCAGCAGTCTCAGTACGGGGGAGGGCTACGAGCAATACTTC. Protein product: CASSLSTGEGYEQYF.

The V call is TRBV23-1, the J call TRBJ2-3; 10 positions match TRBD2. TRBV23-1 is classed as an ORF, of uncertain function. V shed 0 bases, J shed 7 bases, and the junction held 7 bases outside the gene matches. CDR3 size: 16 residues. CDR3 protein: CASSQSSGRATNTQYF. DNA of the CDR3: TGCGCCAGCAGTCAATCAAGCGGGAGGGCCACCAATACGCAGTATTTT.

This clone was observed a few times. For the CDR3, the DNA is TGTGCCAGCAGCTCTCAACAGGGGGCCGACGAGCAGTACTTC. Its translation: CASSSQQGADEQYF. The chain carries TRBV9 and TRBJ2-7; 9 positions agree with TRBD1. Germline V gene lookup returns CDR1 SGDLS and CDR2 YYNGEE. The CDR3 is made up of 14 amino acids. With V trimmed by 4 bases and J by 5 bases, 7 bases remained unmatched.

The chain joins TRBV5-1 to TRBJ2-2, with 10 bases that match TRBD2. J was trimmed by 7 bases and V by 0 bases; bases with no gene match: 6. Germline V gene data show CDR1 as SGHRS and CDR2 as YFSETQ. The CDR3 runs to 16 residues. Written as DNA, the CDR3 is TGCGCCAGCAGCTTGGTGGGTCGGACTAGCGGCGGGGAGCTGTTTTTT. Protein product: CASSLVGRTSGGELFF.

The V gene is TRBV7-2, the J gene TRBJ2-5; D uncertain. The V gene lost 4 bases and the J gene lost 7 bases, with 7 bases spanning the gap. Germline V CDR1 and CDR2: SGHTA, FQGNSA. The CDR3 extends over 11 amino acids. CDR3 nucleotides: TGTGCCAGCAGCTCGATGGGGACCCAGTACTTC. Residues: CASSSMGTQYF.

The CDR3: CASGLAGVETQYF. CDR3 nucleotides: TGTGCCAGCGGACTAGCGGGGGTAGAGACCCAGTACTTC. This rearrangement joins TRBV9 to TRBJ2-5; 13 bases fit TRBD2. CDR3 length: 13 amino acids. V dropped 7 bases and J dropped 4; count of bases not matched to a gene: 1. Germline assignment: CDR1 SGDLS and CDR2 YYNGEE.